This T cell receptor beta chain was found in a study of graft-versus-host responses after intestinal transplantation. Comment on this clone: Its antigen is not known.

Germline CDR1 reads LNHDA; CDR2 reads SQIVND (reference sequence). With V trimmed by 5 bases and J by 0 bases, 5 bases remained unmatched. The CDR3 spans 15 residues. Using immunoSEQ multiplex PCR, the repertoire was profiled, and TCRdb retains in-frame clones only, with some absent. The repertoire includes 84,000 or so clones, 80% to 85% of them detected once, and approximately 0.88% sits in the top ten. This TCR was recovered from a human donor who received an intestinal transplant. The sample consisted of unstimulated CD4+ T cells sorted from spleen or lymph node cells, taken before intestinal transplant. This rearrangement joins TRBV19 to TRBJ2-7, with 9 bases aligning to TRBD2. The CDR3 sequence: CASSFRLADSYEQYF. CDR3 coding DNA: TGTGCCAGTAGTTTTAGACTAGCGGACTCCTACGAGCAGTACTTC.